These 10 T cell receptor beta chains were sequenced from one sample in a study of radiation and T cells in renal cell carcinoma. The method was immunoSEQ multiplex PCR; TCRdb's version includes in-frame clones alone and lacks a portion of them. This repertoire shows roughly 150,000 clones, 80% to 90% found once; its top ten account for over 10%. As for time point: blood 2 weeks post-SBRT. Treatment specified: 15 Gy SBRT to primary tumor, nephrectomy 4 weeks later. The sequencing used blood, collected from a patient whose treatment included radiotherapy and nephrectomy. The receptors here all came from a woman aged 45-59 years with renal cell carcinoma.

V is TRBV20-1 and J is TRBJ1-1; D ambiguous. CDR3 length: 11 residues. With 3 bases removed from V and 3 bases from J, the gap between germline ends came to 5 bases. Germline lookup yields CDR1 DFQATT and CDR2 SNEGSKA (reference sequence). The CDR3 DNA follows: TGCAGTGCTAGTAAAGACACTGAAGCTTTCTTT. Its protein product is CSASKDTEAFF.

V and J are TRBV21-1 and TRBJ1-2. TRBV21-1 is an annotated pseudogene. The CDR3 length is 15 residues. The CDR3, as DNA: TGTGCCAGCAGCAAAGTTGGCCCCTATCTATGGGGCTACACCTTC. Translation gives CASSKVGPYLWGYTF.

The V call is TRBV5-1, the J call TRBJ2-1; 11 bases match TRBD2. This CDR3 contains 16 residues. J lost 4 bases, V lost 3 bases, and 6 bases had no gene match. Germline assignment: CDR1 SGHRS and CDR2 YFSETQ. The CDR3 region has the DNA TGCGCCAGCAGCTCGGGAACTAGCGGGGGTTACAATGAGCAGTTCTTC. Translating it yields CASSSGTSGGYNEQFF.

This CDR3 reads CASSARGQGADEQYF. DNA of the CDR3: TGTGCCAGCAGCGCTCGGGGACAGGGGGCGGACGAGCAGTACTTC. This chain links TRBV9 with TRBJ2-7; TRBD1 matches 12 bases. With V trimmed by 3 bases and J by 5 bases, 6 bases remained unmatched. This CDR3 is 15 amino acids long. Germline values: CDR1 SGDLS, CDR2 YYNGEE.

This clone was counted a few times. The V gene is TRBV6-5, the J gene TRBJ1-3; D is ambiguous. The CDR3 covers 13 residues. Germline CDR1 reads MNHEY; CDR2 reads SVGAGI. The germline V and J ends were trimmed by 2 bases and 3 bases, with 5 bases remaining between them. CDR3 in amino acids: CASSYRHGNTIYF. The CDR3 DNA reads TGTGCCAGCAGTTACCGTCATGGAAACACCATATATTTT.

The chain carries TRBV6-1 and TRBJ2-1; TRBD2 matches at 9 bases. Germline values: CDR1 MNHNS, CDR2 SASEGT. This CDR3 spans 16 amino acids. V trimming: 4 bases; J trimming: 4 bases; junction bases outside the gene matches: 8. Here the CDR3 DNA reads TGTGCCAGCAGTGGACTTTCTAGCGGGGAGTACAATGAGCAGTTCTTC. Its translation is CASSGLSSGEYNEQFF.

This sequence joins TRBV12-5 and TRBJ2-2; 7 nucleotides match TRBD1. Germline lookup yields CDR1 LGHNT and CDR2 FRNRAP. This CDR3 is 17 amino acids long. Trimming at V came to 2 bases and at J to 5 bases, leaving 11 bases not matched to a gene. CDR3 nucleotides: TGTGCTAGTGGTTTGCCACGACAGGGCGTAATGACCGGGGAGCTGTTTTTT. Its protein is CASGLPRQGVMTGELFF.

The rearrangement joins TRBV7-2 to TRBJ2-3; unclear D gene. V dropped 3 bases and J dropped 3 bases, with 13 bases sitting between them. CDR3 length: 15 residues. Germline CDR1 and CDR2: SGHTA and FQGNSA. The CDR3 protein is CASSLFRPPTDTQYF. The DNA for the CDR3 is TGTGCCAGCAGCTTGTTCAGACCTCCGACAGATACGCAGTATTTT.

The table lists this clone with a few counts. The V gene is TRBV4-1, the J gene TRBJ2-1, with D possibly TRBD2 on 6 matching bases. Germline CDR1 and CDR2: MGHRA and YSYEKL. V gave up 3 bases and J gave up 6 bases, with 15 bases separating them. The CDR3 is 15 residues long. CDR3 in amino acids: CASSQGLKAPNEQFF. Written as DNA, the CDR3 is TGCGCCAGCAGCCAGGGACTCAAAGCCCCCAATGAGCAGTTCTTC.

The rearrangement links TRBV29-1 to TRBJ1-2; perhaps TRBD1 as D (5 bases). The CDR3 has 14 amino acids. The ends were cut back, 7 bases at V and 4 bases at J, with 19 bases in the middle. From germline, CDR1 is SQVTM and CDR2 ANQGSEA. CDR3 loop: CSAKDEGIRYGYTF. The CDR3 nucleotides read TGCAGCGCCAAAGACGAGGGGATTCGCTATGGCTACACCTTC.